The clone carrying this TCR beta chain was found many times. This specimen belongs to a study of human T cells and chemical hapten exposure. J lost 4 bases, V lost 0 bases, and 4 bases had no gene match. The V gene's germline CDR1 is MNHEY and CDR2 SVGEGT. The CDR3 runs 15 residues. This sample's time point: patch test 1, 2 weeks after DPC sensitization. Treatment noted: therapeutic diphenylcyclopropenone sensitization with weekly scalp DPC. TCRdb fed the RACE reads into MiXCR, producing one record per CDR3 protein. The sample lists some 340,000 distinct CDR3 sequences, around 7% seen once, with approximately 8.9% in the top ten.

Sequenced material: whole blood, taken in connection with sensitization to the hapten diphenylcyclopropenone (DPC). The chain has TRBV6-2 or TRBV6-3 and TRBJ2-3, with TRBD2 matching 7 bases. The sequence derives from a woman under 30 with alopecia areata. Some clones in this sample may be carry-over from other donors' samples. The CDR3 DNA follows: TGTGCCAGCAGTTACTCTTCCGGGAGGCCAGATACGCAGTATTTT. Encoded protein: CASSYSSGRPDTQYF.